The rows below give T cell receptor beta chains drawn from one sample of a study of siplizumab effects on memory and regulatory T cells. Clones were sequenced by immunoSEQ multiplex PCR, and TCRdb holds only the in-frame ones, with some missing. This table holds around 100,000 clones, 93% found once. Sequencing used Tregs sorted from blood. These receptors were collected from a human donor in good health. CDR3s include the opening cysteine and the closing phenylalanine or tryptophan. The D gene is left open where the match is weak. Clone size appears in some rows only: once, few, many, or a class for an expanded clone.

clone_size	v_call	d_call	j_call	cdr3_aa	cdr3_nt
.	TRBV2	TRBD1	TRBJ1-6	CASGTGGMYNSPLHF	TGTGCCAGCGGCACAGGGGGCATGTATAATTCACCCCTCCACTTT
.	TRBV9	.	TRBJ1-2	CASSVPVDRYGYTF	TGTGCCAGCAGCGTCCCAGTTGACCGCTATGGCTACACCTTC
once	TRBV7-9	.	TRBJ2-7	CASSAYSYEQYF	TGTGCCAGCAGCGCTTACAGTTACGAGCAGTACTTC
once	TRBV7-8	.	TRBJ2-7	CASTGLAYEQYF	TGTGCCAGCACGGGGCTGGCCTACGAGCAGTACTTC
.	TRBV2	.	TRBJ1-2	CASKRAGDYGYTF	TGTGCCAGCAAGAGGGCTGGGGACTATGGCTACACCTTC
.	TRBV6-1	.	TRBJ1-5	CASSEWRQAQKPQHF	TGTGCCAGCAGTGAATGGAGGCAGGCCCAAAAGCCCCAGCATTTT
.	TRBV6-5	.	TRBJ2-7	CASSLGRDTFF	TGTGCCAGCAGTTTAGGCAGGGACACCTTCTTC
.	TRBV4-1	.	TRBJ2-5	CASRGRSRETQYF	TGCGCCAGCAGGGGCAGGTCAAGGGAGACCCAGTACTTC
.	TRBV5-6	.	TRBJ2-5	CASSLTLQETQYF	TGTGCCAGCAGCTTGACATTACAAGAGACCCAGTACTTC
.	TRBV30	.	TRBJ2-3	CAWSVGLEPVLTDTQYF	TGTGCCTGGAGTGTTGGTTTGGAGCCGGTACTCACAGATACGCAGTATTTT
.	TRBV5-1	.	TRBJ2-1	CASSLGVGQEQFF	TGCGCCAGCAGCTTGGGGGTCGGGCAGGAGCAGTTCTTC
.	TRBV19	TRBD1	TRBJ1-1	CASSFTGQGLTEAFF	TGTGCCAGTAGTTTCACCGGACAGGGGCTCACTGAAGCTTTCTTT
few	TRBV10-3	.	TRBJ1-1	CAIRQGEDTEAFF	TGTGCCATCAGGCAGGGTGAAGACACTGAAGCTTTCTTT
once	TRBV30	.	TRBJ1-6	CAWRGGGSPLHF	TGTGCCTGGAGAGGGGGGGGTTCACCCCTCCACTTT
.	TRBV18	.	TRBJ2-6	CASSPLGANVLTF	TGTGCCAGCTCACCACTCGGGGCCAACGTCCTGACTTTC
.	TRBV18	.	TRBJ2-7	CASSRDIGGYEQYF	TGTGCCAGCTCACGGGACATCGGGGGCTACGAGCAGTACTTC
.	TRBV11-1	.	TRBJ1-1	CASSRHGLKNTEAFF	TGTGCCAGCAGCCGACACGGCCTGAAGAACACTGAAGCTTTCTTT
.	TRBV23-1	.	TRBJ1-2	CAKPKGGGYTF	TGCGCCAAACCAAAGGGAGGAGGCTACACCTTC
.	TRBV5-5	.	TRBJ1-3	CASSRAQGNSGTIYF	TGTGCCAGCAGCCGCGCGCAGGGAAATTCAGGCACCATATATTTT
.	TRBV27	.	TRBJ2-1	CASRKTGAYNEQFF	TGTGCCAGCAGGAAAACGGGAGCTTACAATGAGCAGTTCTTC
once	TRBV19	.	TRBJ1-2	CASSNRPGANYGYTF	TGTGCCAGTAGTAACCGGCCGGGGGCTAACTATGGCTACACCTTC
.	TRBV9	TRBD1	TRBJ2-7	CASSVGTGFVYEQYF	TGTGCCAGCAGCGTTGGGACAGGGTTTGTCTACGAGCAGTACTTC
.	TRBV28	.	TRBJ1-2	CASSLVQYGYTF	TGTGCCAGCAGTTTAGTCCAATATGGCTACACCTTC
.	TRBV18	.	TRBJ2-5	CASSDQETQYF	TGTGCCAGCTCCGACCAAGAGACCCAGTACTTC
.	TRBV9	TRBD1	TRBJ2-3	CASSVRGRSTDTQYF	TGTGCCAGCAGCGTCAGGGGGCGGAGCACAGATACGCAGTATTTT
once	TRBV5-1	.	TRBJ1-1	CASSMGAAGTEAFF	TGCGCCAGCAGCATGGGGGCAGCGGGTACTGAAGCTTTCTTT
.	TRBV27	.	TRBJ1-4	CASSQAGTGQKLFF	TGTGCCAGCAGTCAAGCCGGGACCGGGCAAAAACTGTTTTTT
.	TRBV27	TRBD2	TRBJ2-2	CASSLLRGRVSGELFF	TGTGCCAGCAGTTTACTGCGCGGGAGGGTCTCCGGGGAGCTGTTTTTT
.	TRBV5-1	.	TRBJ2-3	CASTPLGASTDTQYF	TGCGCCAGCACCCCCCTCGGGGCTAGCACAGATACGCAGTATTTT
.	TRBV18	TRBD1	TRBJ2-5	CASSRIPGQGQETQYF	TGTGCCAGCTCACGGATACCGGGACAGGGACAAGAGACCCAGTACTTC
.	TRBV5-1	.	TRBJ2-5	CASSLSRVWETQYF	TGCGCCAGCAGCTTATCGCGAGTATGGGAGACCCAGTACTTC
.	TRBV5-1	TRBD1	TRBJ1-5	CASSLGGQTNQPQHF	TGCGCCAGCAGCTTGGGGGGACAGACCAATCAGCCCCAGCATTTT
.	TRBV4-3	TRBD2	TRBJ2-1	CASSQVIAGGFLEQFF	TGCGCCAGCAGCCAAGTAATAGCGGGAGGATTCTTGGAGCAGTTCTTC
.	TRBV5-6	TRBD1	TRBJ1-5	CASSWGGGGQPQHF	TGTGCCAGCAGCTGGGGAGGGGGCGGCCAGCCCCAGCATTTT
.	TRBV11-1	.	TRBJ2-5	CASSLYLGSKETQYF	TGTGCCAGCAGCCTCTATTTGGGGTCGAAAGAGACCCAGTACTTC
.	TRBV9	.	TRBJ2-2	CASSPGQTQHPYTGELFF	TGTGCCAGCAGCCCCGGACAGACTCAACACCCTTACACCGGGGAGCTGTTTTTT
once	TRBV14	.	TRBJ2-5	CASSQFGGYQETQYF	TGTGCCAGCAGCCAGTTCGGAGGGTACCAAGAGACCCAGTACTTC
.	TRBV7-2	TRBD2	TRBJ2-1	CASSLFGLAGSEQFF	TGTGCCAGCAGCTTATTTGGACTAGCGGGCTCAGAGCAGTTCTTC
once	TRBV7-6	TRBD1	TRBJ2-1	CASSLLRGLNEQFF	TGTGCCAGCAGCTTATTAAGGGGGCTCAATGAGCAGTTCTTC
.	TRBV11-3	TRBD1	TRBJ2-1	CASSEGTALSQFF	TGTGCCAGCAGCGAGGGGACAGCCTTGTCGCAGTTCTTC
.	TRBV5-1	.	TRBJ2-7	CASSLSGGSYEQYF	TGCGCCAGCAGCTTGAGTGGGGGCTCCTACGAGCAGTACTTC
.	TRBV6-1	TRBD2	TRBJ2-2	CASSEVRGGGGELFF	TGTGCCAGCAGTGAAGTTCGGGGGGGCGGCGGGGAGCTGTTTTTT
.	TRBV6-5	.	TRBJ1-1	CASSYSGGWMGTEAFF	TGTGCCAGCAGTTACTCGGGGGGCTGGATGGGAACTGAAGCTTTCTTT
.	TRBV6-5	.	TRBJ1-5	CASSLHGNQPQHF	TGTGCCAGCAGTTTACATGGTAATCAGCCCCAGCATTTT
.	TRBV9	TRBD2	TRBJ2-2	CASSVETSGNTGELFF	TGTGCCAGCAGCGTAGAAACTAGCGGAAACACCGGGGAGCTGTTTTTT